The text below deals with one T cell receptor beta chain. Its antigen remains unknown. The source of the sample is a study of early T cells in non-severe SARS-CoV-2 infection. Study at large: RNA in bulk from unsorted whole blood was sequenced, and chains were unpaired.

Unique molecular identifiers (one per individual cDNA molecule) were attached. TCRdb re-derived calls from the 5' RACE reads in MiXCR, one entry per CDR3 protein. This sample has more than 50,000 distinct CDR3 sequences; roughly an eighth occur once, and the top ten carry roughly a tenth. Trimming pared 6 bases from V and 3 bases from J, leaving 11 bases between. Germline CDR1 SNHLY, CDR2 FYNNEI. The CDR3 is 13 amino acids. Findings and limits, study-wide: Lookups in VDJdb leaned toward anti-spike CD8 responses and missed private and CD4 specificities.

The rearrangement links TRBV2 to TRBJ1-1; the D gene is possibly TRBD1 (6 bases). The sample taken for sequencing was whole blood. This TCR was recovered from an adult who was a healthcare worker with PCR-confirmed SARS-CoV-2 infection or an uninfected control (not recorded which). Written as DNA, the CDR3 is TGTGCCAGCAGCCAATACAGGGACACTGAAGCTTTCTTT. Its protein is CASSQYRDTEAFF.